This T cell receptor beta chain emerged from a study of a mutant IDH1 vaccine in newly diagnosed glioma (dated by TCRdb to the early 2020s). Background on the whole study: Patients were given eight vaccinations, in weeks 1, 3, 5, 7, 11, 15, 19 and 23, which matched visits V03 through V10. Vaccination started 4-6 weeks after radiotherapy alone, or was given together with temozolomide cycles in the groups whose treatment included chemotherapy. Of the approximately 35 treated patients, 62.5% were male and about 40% were female, and the mean age was about 40 years. Prior to enrollment, patients had been given standard therapy consisting of radiotherapy alone, temozolomide alone, or radiochemotherapy with temozolomide, with the combination given to most patients. Peripheral blood was drawn at six visits: V03 (baseline), V05, V07, V10, V12 and V13. For exploratory analyses, approximately 23 treated patients had longitudinal TCRB deep sequencing done wherever samples were available. General study outcomes and caveats: PBMC samples for TCRB deep sequencing were selected based on availability. Changes in the top peripheral T cell clonotypes picked up by TCRB sequencing did not appear to be linked to pseudoprogression. The authors noted that analyses of patient blood samples could not be reproduced because of sample limitations. Across multiple MHC alleles, vaccine-induced immune responses were seen in about 93% of patients.

CDR1 and CDR2 (WNHNN, SYGVQD) derive from the germline V gene (reference sequence). Spanning cysteine to phenylalanine, the CDR3 consists of 13 amino acids. The only DNA kept is the CDR3, 39 bases in frame from the first base. V gives up 3 bases and J gives up 2 bases, and the segment between their germline ends measures 7 bases. This specimen's time point label, per the study, means: week 23, last vaccination. Each vaccine dose, consisting of 300 ug of a 20-mer mutant IDH1 peptide in Montanide, was administered subcutaneously with topical imiquimod. Newly diagnosed WHO grade 3 or 4 IDH1-mutant astrocytomas showing loss of nuclear ATRX were present in the donors. The samples were drawn from NOA16, a multicentre, single-arm, open-label phase I trial in Germany that tested a mutant IDH1 peptide vaccine in humans for the first time. Genomic DNA for TCRB sequencing was isolated from EDTA blood with the DNeasy Blood and Tissue Kit.

Library preparation used the immunoSEQ multiplex PCR assay. Rearranged TCR beta chain sequences were amplified using the hsTCRB Kit according to the manufacturer's protocol. Sequencing of TCRB libraries was carried out on an Illumina MiSeq. The paper's data handling went like this. Demultiplexing, trimming and gene mapping were performed with the kit vendor's proprietary platform. TCRdb re-hosts the immuneACCESS table, in-frame sequences only. Its copies lack some clones; in the studies checked, an unresolved V gene accounts for under half of them, and the cause for the rest is not known. The V and J calls and clone size were taken over from that table, and D and trimming were inferred from the DNA. This sample is represented by roughly 74,000 clones; approximately 85% of them were singletons. Jointly, the top ten make up over 0.6% of the sample. About this clone: The clone's antigen remains unknown. The record has no base qualities; no much larger clone is one base away.

The chain is assembled from TRBV10-1 and TRBJ1-2; a tentative D call is TRBD1 (6 bases match). The source of this sequence is a woman in her 50s with glioma. The input for sequencing was PBMCs, taken from a glioma patient whose treatment included an IDH1 peptide vaccine. The CDR3 reads as follows: CASSERGNYGYTF. In nucleotide form, the sequence is TGCGCCAGCAGTGAAAGGGGGAACTATGGCTACACCTTC.